These 19 T cell receptor beta chains were sequenced from one sample in a study of tumor and adjacent non-tumor tissue in lung cancer. RNA was extracted from bulk tissue without any cell sorting. This non-tumor lung sample came from over 3 cm beyond the tumor edge. A modified ARM-PCR protocol with three rounds of nested PCR amplified TCRbeta. TCRdb used MiXCR to reprocess the multiplex PCR reads, holding one entry per CDR3 protein. The sample lists 60,000 to 85,000 distinct CDR3 sequences; around 76% were seen once. The sample comprised distant non-tumor lung tissue. Source of these receptors: a man in his 70s with non-small cell lung cancer.

This clonotype was observed a few times. One end of the junction varies from germline; a read error may be responsible. V and J are TRBV11-3 and TRBJ2-2, with TRBD2 matching 7 bases. This CDR3 is 16 amino acids long. CDR1 and CDR2 (germline): SGHNT, YENEEA. CDR3 nucleotides: TGTGCCAGCAGCCGCCTACTAGCGAGAAAGACCGGGGAGCCGTTTTTT. Its translation is CASSRLLARKTGEPFF.

The V and J genes are TRBV4-1 and TRBJ1-4; TRBD1 matches at 12 bases. Germline V gene lookup returns CDR1 MGHRA and CDR2 YSYEKL. V shed 5 bases and J 7 bases; nucleotides not matched to a gene: 11. This CDR3 has 17 residues. The CDR3 sequence is CASSDLRDRGPGEKLFF. The CDR3 DNA follows: TGCGCCAGCAGCGACCTCCGGGACAGGGGGCCAGGTGAAAAACTGTTTTTT.

A remark on this clonotype: A much bigger clone sits one base away, suggesting this may be a read error. Here the CDR3 DNA reads TGTGCCAGCTCCGTGACAGGGAGAGAGACCCAGTACTTC. Translating it yields CASSVTGRETQYF. The chain recombines TRBV7-8 with TRBJ2-5; 7 nucleotides agree with TRBD1. V shed 8 bases and J 4 bases; nucleotides not matched to a gene: 7. The CDR3 length is 13 residues. CDR1 and CDR2 (germline): SGHVS, FQNEAQ.

This chain uses TRBV5-1 with TRBJ2-2; 9 bases agree with TRBD1. The CDR3 runs to 13 residues. The germline gives CDR1 SGHRS, CDR2 YFSETQ. Written as DNA, the CDR3 is TGCTCCATCAGGGGACAGGGAACCGGGGAGCTGTTTTTT. Protein product: CSIRGQGTGELFF.

About this clonotype itself: A much larger clone differs by one base, so this may be a read error. This chain joins TRBV6-6 and TRBJ2-1, with unresolved D. The CDR3 has 12 amino acids. Germline CDR1 MNHNY, CDR2 SVGAGI (reference sequence). V lost 0 bases to trimming and J lost 6 bases, with 3 bases between them. The DNA for the CDR3 is TGTGCCAGCAGTTACTCGATCAATGAGCAGTTCTTC. Translation: CASSYSINEQFF.

In the case of this clonotype: One end of the junction fails to match germline, which may point to a read error. This chain joins TRBV4-3 and TRBJ2-7; D unclear. Per germline, CDR1 LGHNA and CDR2 YSLEER. The CDR3 loop spans 15 amino acids. In nucleotides, the CDR3 is TGCGCCAGCGGCCACACCACCAAGGCGTTCCACGAACAGTACTTC. Translation gives CASGHTTKAFHEQYF.

This chain uses TRBV6-5 with TRBJ1-1; maybe TRBD1 (6 bases). This CDR3 is 13 amino acids long. Germline lookup yields CDR1 MNHEY and CDR2 SVGAGI. The DNA of the CDR3 is TGTGACAGTAAGGCAGGGGTTAACCCTGAAGCTTTCTTT. Translating it yields CDSKAGVNPEAFF.

The chain couples TRBV20-1 to TRBJ1-5; a weak D match, TRBD1 (6 bases). The CDR3 totals 16 residues. V was trimmed by 6 bases and J by 4 bases, leaving 22 bases between them. Germline V gene data show CDR1 as DFQATT and CDR2 as SNEGSKA (reference sequence). DNA of the CDR3: TGCAGTGCCCCGATTGGGGGGCCGGGCGGGAATCAGCCCCAGCATTTT. It encodes CSAPIGGPGGNQPQHF.

On this clonotype itself: The junction does not match germline at one end; this may be a read error. Here the CDR3 reads CVSRSFVGQRSEAFF. CDR3 bases: TGTGTCAGCCGATCTTTTGTGGGACAAAGAAGTGAAGCTTTCTTT. The chain links TRBV6-2 or TRBV6-3 to TRBJ1-1, with TRBD1 as a possible D gene (6 bases). CDR1 is MNHEY, CDR2 SVGEGT, per germline. This CDR3 region has 15 residues.

This chain uses TRBV6-2 or TRBV6-3 with TRBJ2-3; D is uncertain. Germline V lookup: CDR1 MNHEY, CDR2 SVGEGT. V was shortened by 6 bases and J by 12 bases, with 19 bases between the two germline ends. The length of the CDR3 is 13 residues. The CDR3 DNA reads TGTGCCAGCAGATCCCGCCCAGGAGATGCACAGTATTTT. Protein product: CASRSRPGDAQYF.

This clonotype came up once. Germline is not matched at one junction end, which may reflect a read error. The chain couples TRBV29-1 to TRBJ1-2; no firm D call. The germline CDR1 and CDR2 sequences are SQVTM and ANQGSEA. There are 17 residues in the CDR3. DNA of the CDR3: TGCAGCGTAATTTCCCCGGGAGGCAATGGAGGTAGCTATAGCTACACCTTC. This gives the protein CSVISPGGNGGSYSYTF.

V and J are TRBV6-5 and TRBJ1-1, with 9 bases matching TRBD1. Trimming at V came to 11 bases and at J to 3 bases, leaving 22 bases not matched to a gene. The CDR3 sequence is 18 residues long. Germline values: CDR1 MNHEY, CDR2 SVGAGI. This CDR3 reads CAGITRAGTGIVDTEAFF. The CDR3 region has the DNA TGTGCCGGTATTACAAGAGCCGGGACAGGGATCGTGGACACTGAAGCTTTCTTT.

Regarding this clonotype: At one end, the junction sequence differs from germline, possibly due to a read error. This chain connects TRBV2 to TRBJ2-3; the match to TRBD2 covers 12 bases. Germline CDR1 and CDR2: SNHLY and FYNNEI. The CDR3 extends over 16 amino acids. The CDR3 DNA reads as TGTGCCAGCAGCAGCGGGACTAGCGGGTGGTCGGATATGCAGTATTTT. Its translation is CASSSGTSGWSDMQYF.

In regard to this clonotype: The junction and the germline gene differ at one end; a read error may be behind it. The CDR3 nucleotides are TGCGCCAGTGCCGAATGTGATACGCAGTATTTC. Amino acids: CASAECDTQYF. The chain links TRBV5-1 to TRBJ2-3; D is unclear. The CDR3 runs to 11 residues. Germline CDR1 SGHRS, CDR2 YFSETQ.

The chain joins TRBV9 to TRBJ1-1, with 7 bases matching TRBD1. The CDR3 loop spans 12 amino acids. Losses at the gene ends were 5 bases for V and 6 bases for J; bases not matched to a gene: 4. Germline values: CDR1 SGDLS, CDR2 YYNGEE. CDR3 protein: CASSQGGAEAFF. CDR3 in DNA: TGTGCCAGCAGTCAGGGGGGGGCTGAAGCTTTCTTT.

On this clonotype: At one end the junction does not follow the germline gene, possibly because of a read error. The chain couples TRBV6-5 to TRBJ2-6; the D gene could be TRBD1 or TRBD2 (5 bases each). This CDR3 contains 18 residues. Germline V lookup: CDR1 MNHEY, CDR2 SVGAGI. CDR3 nucleotide sequence: TGTGCCAGCAGTTTCTCCGGGAAAGTTGGCTCTGGGGCCAACGTACTGACTTTC. It codes for CASSFSGKVGSGANVLTF.

Points on this clonotype: Given a much more abundant clone one base away, this may be a read error. V and J are TRBV12-3 or TRBV12-4 and TRBJ1-1; D remains unclear. The CDR3 is 14 residues long. CDR3 sequence: CAGRTRTMNTEAFF. For the CDR3, the DNA is TGTGCCGGCAGGACCAGGACTATGAACACTGAAGCTTTCTTT.

Regarding this clonotype: Without the conserved terminal phenylalanine or tryptophan, this CDR3 likely stems from a read error. The chain couples TRBV29-1 to TRBJ2-2; 9 bases fit TRBD2. The CDR3 runs to 14 residues. CDR1 is SQVTM and CDR2 is ANQGSEA in the germline V gene. The CDR3 DNA reads as TGCAACGCATTAGGGACTAGCTTCACCGGGGAGCTGTTTTCT. It is translated as CNALGTSFTGELFS.

This clonotype was detected only a few times. A much larger clone lies one base from this, so it may be a read error. J is TRBJ1-4 and V is TRBV5-1; D ambiguous. Trimming cost V 6 bases and J 4 bases, with 10 bases left between them. The germline V gene has CDR1 SGHRS and CDR2 YFSETQ. The CDR3 length is 13 residues. In DNA form, the CDR3 reads TGCGCCAGCAACGTCCAGCTTAATGAAAAACTGTTTTTT. The encoded protein is CASNVQLNEKLFF.